Below, 4 T cell receptor beta chains from the same sample are listed, as sequenced in a study of regulatory T cells in long-lasting Graves disease (dated by TCRdb to the early 2020s). Library generation was performed with multiplex PCR. Sequencing took place on an Illumina HiSeq 4000. TCR beta libraries were built with iRepertoire HTBI primers and Arm-PCR amplification of CDR3 regions. TCRdb reworked the public reads: Q25 trimming with fastp, MiXCR clone assembly, productive beta chains retained. Rows merge per CDR3 protein into single entries with the most common DNA and genes. The sample profile shows about 530,000 distinct CDR3 sequences; about 16% of them were found once. Approximately 25% of the sample is held by the ten biggest clonotypes. Explained via the paper, the time point label denotes: newly diagnosed GD, antithyroid drugs for less than 3 months. For both TCR sequencing and RNA sequencing, RNA was extracted from PBMCs using TRIzol.

These same records also appear under a second study, on T cells in Graves' hyperthyroidism and ophthalmopathy.

The material sequenced was peripheral blood mononuclear cells (PBMCs), taken at new diagnosis, from a patient treated with antithyroid drugs. These receptors were taken from a woman aged 35-65 years with Graves disease. Donor details come from another sample of the same person, matched by shared clones.

In nucleotides, the CDR3 is TGTGCCAGCACTCGCCCGGGGCGGGATCGTGGCTACACCTTC. Translating it yields CASTRPGRDRGYTF. V is TRBV7-9 and J is TRBJ1-2; D might be TRBD1 (5 bases). In germline, CDR1 is SEHNR, CDR2 FQNEAQ (reference sequence). V lost 7 bases and J 7 bases, leaving 19 bases between the germline ends. The CDR3 totals 14 residues.

This clonotype showed up many times. The chain uses TRBV11-2 and TRBJ2-3; 8 bases fit TRBD1. The CDR3 loop spans 15 amino acids. With 2 bases clipped from V and 1 base from J, the junction kept 2 bases outside the gene matches. CDR1 SGHAT and CDR2 FQNNGV come from the germline V gene. CDR3 residues: CASSLRGQGTDTQYF. The DNA of the CDR3 is TGTGCCAGCAGCTTAAGGGGACAGGGCACAGATACGCAGTATTTT.

This clonotype has ten or more counts. This rearrangement joins TRBV5-4 to TRBJ2-1, with D possibly being TRBD1 (6 bases). CDR1 and CDR2 (germline): SGHNT, YYREEE (reference sequence). V was trimmed by 4 bases and J by 7 bases, leaving 18 bases between them. The CDR3 runs to 15 residues. The CDR3 here is CASSGVGGRVNEQFF. The CDR3 bases are TGTGCCAGCAGCGGTGTTGGGGGCCGGGTGAATGAGCAGTTCTTC.

This clonotype was recorded only once. This chain links TRBV20-1 with TRBJ2-1, with 14 bases that match TRBD2. The V gene end was trimmed by 0 bases and the J gene end by 3 bases; junction bases not matched to a gene: 13. The germline CDR1 and CDR2 sequences are DFQATT and SNEGSKA (reference sequence). The CDR3 loop spans 20 amino acids. CDR3 loop: CSARDWKTSGGVSFYNEQFF. CDR3 DNA: TGCAGTGCTAGAGATTGGAAGACTAGCGGGGGGGTAAGCTTCTACAATGAGCAGTTCTTC.